The 26 T cell receptor beta chains reported below all come from one sample, sequenced in a study of human T cells and chemical hapten exposure. Regarding time point: pre-sensitization, week 0. Treatment of the sample: therapeutic diphenylcyclopropenone sensitization with weekly scalp DPC. TCRdb independently ran MiXCR on the RACE reads; one entry per CDR3 protein. This table has approximately 260,000 distinct CDR3 sequences, approximately 8.6% appearing once. The specimen was whole blood, collected in connection with sensitization to the hapten diphenylcyclopropenone (DPC). The receptors were sampled from a woman aged 35 to 49 with alopecia areata. Some clones in this sample may be carry-over from other donors' samples.

The chain employs TRBV5-1 and TRBJ1-4, with 11 bases fitting TRBD1. The CDR3 is made up of 16 amino acids. Per germline, CDR1 SGHRS and CDR2 YFSETQ. Trimming cost V 4 bases and J 1 base; bases outside gene matches: 3. This CDR3 is CASSVGTGGTNEKLFF. The CDR3 nucleotides are TGCGCCAGCAGCGTTGGGACAGGGGGAACTAATGAAAAACTGTTTTTT.

This clonotype was recorded a few times. The CDR3, as DNA: TGTGCCAGCAGTTTCGGCGGGAGGAACTACAATGAGCAGTTCTTC. This encodes CASSFGGRNYNEQFF. The J gene is TRBJ2-1, the V gene TRBV28; 8 bases match TRBD2. The CDR3 runs to 15 residues. Germline assignment: CDR1 MDHEN and CDR2 SYDVKM. The V and J ends lost 3 bases and 3 bases, in that order; junction bases with no gene match: 4.

This clonotype turned up a few times. The rearrangement uses TRBV18 and TRBJ1-4; D unresolved. The CDR3 totals 14 residues. Germline V gives CDR1 KGHSH, CDR2 LQKENI. Deletions cut 6 bases from V and 4 bases from J, with 12 bases between. CDR3 nucleotides: TGTGCCAGCTCCTCTGACGGCCTTAATGAAAAACTGTTTTTT. This sequence encodes CASSSDGLNEKLFF.

A remark on this clonotype: Lacking the conserved final phenylalanine or tryptophan, this CDR3 likely reflects a read error. The CDR3 loop is CSALTSGRTYNEQFI. The CDR3 region has the DNA TGCAGTGCCTTGACTAGCGGGAGAACCTACAATGAGCAGTTCATC. V gene TRBV20-1 combines with J gene TRBJ2-1; TRBD2 agrees at 12 bases. CDR1 is DFQATT, CDR2 SNEGSKA, per germline (reference sequence). CDR3 size: 15 residues. V dropped 6 bases and J dropped 2; count of bases not matched to a gene: 5.

This clonotype came up a few times. The genes are TRBV12-3 or TRBV12-4 and TRBJ1-1, with D possibly TRBD1 on 5 matching bases. The CDR3 sequence is 12 residues long. V lost 8 bases, J lost 7 bases, and 14 bases lay in between. The CDR3: CASAVGDREAFF. The CDR3 nucleotides are TGTGCCAGCGCAGTGGGGGACCGTGAAGCTTTCTTT.

This clonotype has just a few counts. V and J are TRBV7-2 and TRBJ1-5; D gene ambiguous. The V gene's germline CDR1 is SGHTA and CDR2 FQGNSA. This CDR3 contains 13 residues. Trimming took 1 base from V and 7 from J, leaving 8 bases between them. CDR3: CASSLVLGQPQHF. CDR3 nucleotide sequence: TGTGCCAGCAGCTTAGTTTTGGGACAGCCCCAGCATTTT.

This clonotype was detected many times. This rearrangement joins TRBV6-2 or TRBV6-3 to TRBJ2-1; 7 nucleotides align to TRBD2. With V trimmed by 0 bases and J by 4 bases, 15 bases remained unmatched. Germline CDR1 reads MNHEY; CDR2 reads SVGEGT. The CDR3 loop spans 19 amino acids. CDR3 sequence (DNA): TGTGCCAGCAGTTACTCTCCCAGGGCGGGGAGGGATGGATACAATGAGCAGTTCTTC. It yields the protein CASSYSPRAGRDGYNEQFF.

The rearrangement links TRBV6-5 to TRBJ1-4, with D possibly matching TRBD1 (5 bases). The V end was cut by 5 bases, the J end by 7 bases, with 11 bases between. This CDR3 comprises 13 residues. CDR1 is MNHEY and CDR2 is SVGAGI in the germline V gene. The CDR3 loop is CASSGQGSEKLFF. The CDR3 DNA sequence: TGTGCCAGCAGTGGGCAGGGCAGTGAAAAACTGTTTTTT.

This clonotype has at least ten counts. This chain links TRBV10-3 with TRBJ2-3; TRBD1 is a possible D gene (5 bases). Trimming removed 7 bases from V and 2 bases from J, with 16 bases in between. This CDR3 comprises 15 residues. Germline V gives CDR1 ENHRY, CDR2 SYGVKD. CDR3 sequence reads: CAIKPWARDTDTQYF. In nucleotides, the CDR3 is TGTGCCATCAAGCCTTGGGCCAGGGACACAGATACGCAGTATTTT.

Here the CDR3 reads CSVWDRVTDTQYF. The CDR3 bases are TGCAGCGTGTGGGACAGGGTCACAGATACGCAGTATTTT. This chain links TRBV29-1 with TRBJ2-3; 9 nucleotides agree with TRBD1. The CDR3 is made up of 13 amino acids. The germline gives CDR1 SQVTM, CDR2 ANQGSEA. Unmatched junction bases numbered 3, after V lost 6 bases and J lost 2 bases.

The chain links TRBV28 to TRBJ2-1; 14 bases fit TRBD2. The V segment lost 5 bases and the J segment 9 bases; nucleotides outside the gene matches: 6. The CDR3 sequence is 15 residues long. Germline V gene lookup returns CDR1 MDHEN and CDR2 SYDVKM. The CDR3 reads CASSPRTSGRIEQFF. The CDR3, as DNA: TGTGCCAGCAGTCCCCGGACTAGCGGGAGGATTGAGCAGTTCTTC.

Only a few counts were recorded for this clonotype. It is likely a read error, because the conserved phenylalanine at the end of the CDR3 is missing. The limits of the CDR3 on the DNA are not certain, so only TCRdb's listed CDR3 is given. This chain connects TRBV5-8 to TRBJ2-7; the table calls TRBD2, which could not be checked here. The CDR3 length equals 15 residues, ends included. Germline-derived CDR1 and CDR2 are SGHTS and YDEGEE. CDR3: CASSPDSGTPFSGSL.

In this sample, this clonotype turned up many times. The V gene is TRBV9, the J gene TRBJ1-5; tentatively, D is TRBD1 (5 bases). CDR1 and CDR2 from the germline V gene are SGDLS and YYNGEE. The ends were cut back, 0 bases at V and 0 bases at J, with 10 bases in the middle. This CDR3 has 16 residues. This CDR3 reads CASSVDDGGSNQPQHF. The DNA for the CDR3 is TGTGCCAGCAGCGTAGATGATGGGGGTAGCAATCAGCCCCAGCATTTT.

This clonotype was seen more than once but under ten times. This rearrangement joins TRBV18 to TRBJ2-2; 7 nucleotides line up with TRBD1. Germline CDR1 KGHSH, CDR2 LQKENI. J was trimmed by 2 bases and V by 1 base; bases with no gene match: 7. The CDR3 totals 17 residues. CDR3: CASSPLNRGHNTGELFF. Here the CDR3 DNA reads TGTGCCAGCTCACCACTCAACAGGGGTCACAACACCGGGGAGCTGTTTTTT. The whole variable domain, remainder taken from reference TRBV18 and TRBJ2-2, is NAGVMQNPRHLVRRRGQEARLRCSPMKGHSHVYWYRQLPEEGLKFMVYLQKENIIDESGMPKERFSAEFPKEGPSILRIQQVVRGDSAAYFCASSPLNRGHNTGELFFGEGSRLTVL.

The count of this clonotype is one. J is TRBJ2-6 and V is TRBV9; 10 bases are shared with TRBD1. V lost 7 bases to trimming and J lost 0 bases; unmatched junction nucleotides: 7. The CDR3 contains 17 residues. CDR1 SGDLS and CDR2 YYNGEE come from the germline V gene. In nucleotides, the CDR3 is TGTGCCAGCGGCCTGGGACAGGGGAGCTCTGGGGCCAACGTCCTGACTTTC. Protein sequence: CASGLGQGSSGANVLTF.

There are many counts of this clonotype. J is TRBJ2-1 and V is TRBV10-3; TRBD1 is a possible D gene (6 bases). Between the trimmed V and J ends, which lost 0 bases and 10 bases, there was a span of 7 bases. Germline values: CDR1 ENHRY, CDR2 SYGVKD. The CDR3 has 12 residues. CDR3 coding DNA: TGTGCCATCAGTGAGTCGGGGGCAGAGCAGTTCTTC. Translation gives CAISESGAEQFF.

This clonotype was detected only a few times. This rearrangement joins TRBV2 to TRBJ2-1; maybe TRBD1 (5 bases). V shed 2 bases and J shed 7 bases, with 18 bases lying between them. This CDR3 is built from 16 residues. CDR1 is SNHLY and CDR2 is FYNNEI in the germline V gene. The CDR3 loop reads CASSERLWKGSNEQFF. The CDR3 nucleotides are TGTGCCAGCAGTGAACGTTTGTGGAAGGGGTCAAATGAGCAGTTCTTC.

Only a few counts were recorded for this clonotype. The chain joins TRBV20-1 to TRBJ2-4; TRBD1 aligns across 7 bases. The CDR3 has 15 amino acids. V shed 3 bases, J shed 1 base, and the junction held 6 bases outside the gene matches. CDR1 is DFQATT and CDR2 is SNEGSKA in the germline V gene (reference sequence). The CDR3 loop reads CSARKQGPAKNIQYF. As DNA, the CDR3 is TGCAGTGCTAGGAAACAGGGGCCTGCCAAAAACATTCAGTACTTC.

The table lists this clonotype with many counts. The rearrangement links TRBV20-1 to TRBJ2-7; D ambiguous. CDR1 and CDR2 from the germline V gene are DFQATT and SNEGSKA (reference sequence). CDR3 length equals 12 residues. Trimming left V 4 bases short and J 4 bases short, with 11 bases between. The CDR3 DNA reads as TGCAGTGCTATCCCCGACAATTACGAGCAGTACTTC. Its protein product is CSAIPDNYEQYF.

This clonotype has more than one count but fewer than ten. The V and J genes are TRBV7-8 and TRBJ2-2, with 10 positions matching TRBD1. Unmatched junction bases numbered 12, after V lost 5 bases and J lost 6 bases. This CDR3 is built from 17 residues. Germline V gene data show CDR1 as SGHVS and CDR2 as FQNEAQ. As DNA, the CDR3 is TGTGCCAGCAGCCCACGAGGGGGACAGGGGATGTCCGGGGAGCTGTTTTTT. Translated, it gives CASSPRGGQGMSGELFF.

This clonotype was detected only a few times. This sequence joins TRBV6-2 or TRBV6-3 and TRBJ2-2; the D gene is possibly TRBD2 (5 bases). CDR1 is MNHEY and CDR2 is SVGEGT in the germline V gene. The CDR3 length is 16 residues. Trimming took off 0 bases at V and 2 bases at J, with 10 bases between the two ends. CDR3 coding DNA: TGTGCCAGCAGTTACTCGAGGAGGTCCAACACCGGGGAGCTGTTTTTT. This gives the protein CASSYSRRSNTGELFF.

The chain is built from TRBV20-1 and TRBJ2-7, with D possibly matching TRBD1 (6 bases). Germline V gene sequence: CDR1 DFQATT, CDR2 SNEGSKA (reference sequence). The CDR3 has 13 residues. The ends were cut back, 6 bases at V and 0 bases at J, with 12 bases in the middle. CDR3 sequence: CSAGQQSSYEQYF. The CDR3 coding sequence is TGCAGTGCCGGACAGCAAAGCTCCTACGAGCAGTACTTC.

The J gene is TRBJ2-2, the V gene TRBV5-1; 7 bases fit TRBD1. After removal of 4 bases from V and 6 bases from J, the junction contained 6 bases not matched to a gene. The CDR3 is 14 amino acids. Germline V gene lookup returns CDR1 SGHRS and CDR2 YFSETQ. Here the CDR3 DNA reads TGCGCCAGCAGCGCGCAAACAGGGGCCGGGGAGCTGTTTTTT. Its protein is CASSAQTGAGELFF.

This rearrangement joins TRBV12-3 or TRBV12-4 to TRBJ2-7; TRBD2 matches 14 bases. V trimming: 6 bases; J trimming: 3 bases; junction bases outside the gene matches: 4. This CDR3 is built from 15 residues. The CDR3 nucleotides are TGTGCCAGCAGAGACGGGACTAGCGGGAGCTACGAGCAGTACTTC. Translating gives CASRDGTSGSYEQYF.

Ten or more counts support this clonotype. CDR3 amino acids: CASSYGPSTDTQYF. The DNA of the CDR3 is TGTGCCAGCAGCTACGGACCTAGCACAGATACGCAGTATTTT. The rearrangement uses TRBV7-3 and TRBJ2-3; D gene uncertain. Germline V gene data show CDR1 as SGHTA and CDR2 as FQGTGA. The CDR3 sequence is 14 residues long. V was clipped by 4 bases and J by 0 bases, with 8 bases between them.

This clonotype was found a few times. This chain joins TRBV27 and TRBJ1-5; 11 bases line up with TRBD1. From germline, CDR1 is MNHEY and CDR2 SMNVEV (reference sequence). The trim removed 2 bases at V and 5 bases at J, leaving 2 bases unmatched. The CDR3 sequence is 15 residues long. CDR3 amino acids: CASSLRTGGHQPQHF. CDR3 nucleotides: TGTGCCAGCAGTTTAAGGACAGGGGGCCATCAGCCCCAGCATTTT.